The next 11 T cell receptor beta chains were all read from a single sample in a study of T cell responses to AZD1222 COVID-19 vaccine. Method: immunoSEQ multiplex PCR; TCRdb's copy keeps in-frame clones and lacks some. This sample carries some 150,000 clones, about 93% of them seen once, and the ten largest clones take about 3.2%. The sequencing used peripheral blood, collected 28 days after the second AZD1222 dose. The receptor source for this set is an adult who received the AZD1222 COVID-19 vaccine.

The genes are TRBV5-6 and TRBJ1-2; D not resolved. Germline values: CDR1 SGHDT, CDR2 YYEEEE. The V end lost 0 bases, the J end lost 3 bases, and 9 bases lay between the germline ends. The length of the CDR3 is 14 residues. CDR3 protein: CASSLDPMDYGYTF. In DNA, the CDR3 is TGTGCCAGCAGCTTGGACCCAATGGACTATGGCTACACCTTC.

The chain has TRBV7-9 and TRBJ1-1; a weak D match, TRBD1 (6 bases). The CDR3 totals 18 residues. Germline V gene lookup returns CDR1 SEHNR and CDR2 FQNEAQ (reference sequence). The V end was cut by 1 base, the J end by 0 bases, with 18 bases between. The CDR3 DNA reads TGTGCCAGCAGCTTAGGCTCGGAACAGGGAAGGGTGAACACTGAAGCTTTCTTT. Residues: CASSLGSEQGRVNTEAFF.

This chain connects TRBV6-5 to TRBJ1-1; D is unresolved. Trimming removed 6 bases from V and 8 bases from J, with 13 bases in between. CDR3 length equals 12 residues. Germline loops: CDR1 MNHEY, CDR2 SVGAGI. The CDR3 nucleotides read TGTGCCAGCAGCCACAACCTGGGGGAAGCTTTCTTT. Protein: CASSHNLGEAFF.

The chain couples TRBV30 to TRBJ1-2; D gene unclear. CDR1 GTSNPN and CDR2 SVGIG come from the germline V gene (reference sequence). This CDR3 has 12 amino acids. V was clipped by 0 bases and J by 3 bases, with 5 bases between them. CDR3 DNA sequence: TGTGCCTGGAGTGTACGACACTATGGCTACACCTTC. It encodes CAWSVRHYGYTF.

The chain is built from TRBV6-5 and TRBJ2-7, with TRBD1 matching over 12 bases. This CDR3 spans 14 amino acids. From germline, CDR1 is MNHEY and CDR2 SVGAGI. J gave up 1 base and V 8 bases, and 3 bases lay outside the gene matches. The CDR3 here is CASWDRGLSYEQYF. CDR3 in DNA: TGTGCCAGCTGGGACAGGGGGCTATCCTACGAGCAGTACTTC.

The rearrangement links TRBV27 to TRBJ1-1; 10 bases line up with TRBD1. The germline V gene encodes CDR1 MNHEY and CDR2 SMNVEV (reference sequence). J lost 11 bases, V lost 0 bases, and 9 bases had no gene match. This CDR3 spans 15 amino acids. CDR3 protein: CASSLSSGTGEVAFF. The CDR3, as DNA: TGTGCCAGCAGTTTATCGTCCGGGACAGGGGAAGTGGCTTTCTTT.

This CDR3 is CAISESLAGEGEQYF. In nucleotides, the CDR3 is TGTGCCATCAGTGAGTCTTTAGCGGGAGAGGGCGAGCAGTACTTC. The J gene is TRBJ2-7, the V gene TRBV10-3; 9 bases align to TRBD2. Per germline, CDR1 ENHRY and CDR2 SYGVKD. Trimming at V came to 0 bases and at J to 6 bases, leaving 6 bases not matched to a gene. This CDR3 has 15 amino acids.

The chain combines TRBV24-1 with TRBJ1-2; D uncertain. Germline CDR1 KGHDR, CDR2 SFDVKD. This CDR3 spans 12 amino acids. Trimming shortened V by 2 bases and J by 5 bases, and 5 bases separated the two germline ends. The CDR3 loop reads CATSDSGYGYTF. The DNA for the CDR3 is TGTGCCACCAGTGATTCGGGGTATGGCTACACCTTC.

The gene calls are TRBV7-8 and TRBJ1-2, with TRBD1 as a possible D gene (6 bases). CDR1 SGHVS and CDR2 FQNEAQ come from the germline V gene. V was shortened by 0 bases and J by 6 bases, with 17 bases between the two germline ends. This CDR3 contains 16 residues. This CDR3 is CASSLAPRGDNHGYTF. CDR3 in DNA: TGTGCCAGCAGCTTAGCGCCTCGGGGGGACAACCATGGCTACACCTTC.

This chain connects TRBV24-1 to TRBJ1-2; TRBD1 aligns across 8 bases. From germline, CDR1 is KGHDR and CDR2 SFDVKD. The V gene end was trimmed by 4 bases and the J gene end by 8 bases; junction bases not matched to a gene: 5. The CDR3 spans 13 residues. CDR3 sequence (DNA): TGTGCCACCAGTGACGACAGGACAGGGGGCTACACCTTC. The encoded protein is CATSDDRTGGYTF.

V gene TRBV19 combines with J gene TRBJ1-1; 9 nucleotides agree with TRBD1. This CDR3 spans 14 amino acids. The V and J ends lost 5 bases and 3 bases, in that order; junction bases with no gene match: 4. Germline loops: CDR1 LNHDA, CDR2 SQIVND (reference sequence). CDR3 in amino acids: CASSVGQGYTEAFF. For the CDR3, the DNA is TGTGCCAGTAGTGTAGGACAGGGGTACACTGAAGCTTTCTTT. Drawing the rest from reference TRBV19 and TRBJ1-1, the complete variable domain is DGGITQSPKYLFRKEGQNVTLSCEQNLNHDAMYWYRQDPGQGLRLIYYSQIVNDFQKGDIAEGYSVSREKKESFPLTVTSAQKNPTAFYLCASSVGQGYTEAFFGQGTRLTVV.